The clone carrying this T cell receptor (beta chain) was recorded at least ten times. Through Arm-PCR of CDR3 regions and iRepertoire HTBI primers, TCR beta libraries were built. TCRdb re-called the multiplex PCR reads through MiXCR, storing one row per CDR3 protein. The sample shows about 220,000 distinct CDR3 sequences, 15% to 20% of them seen only once. Indicated time point: newly diagnosed GD, antithyroid drugs for less than 3 months. RNA extracted from PBMCs served as the sequencing template. V gave up 4 bases and J gave up 0 bases; unmatched junction bases: 3. Germline lookup yields CDR1 MGHDK and CDR2 SYGVNS. The CDR3 is made up of 15 amino acids. These data belong to a study of regulatory T cells in long-lasting Graves disease. These sequences were also reported in another study, on T cells in Graves' hyperthyroidism and ophthalmopathy.

The chain recombines TRBV25-1 with TRBJ2-5; 9 bases align to TRBD1. Sequenced material: peripheral blood mononuclear cells (PBMCs), taken at new diagnosis, from a patient treated with antithyroid drugs. This TCR was recovered from a woman in her twenties or thirties with Graves disease. CDR3 region: CASSVRDRDQETQYF. The CDR3 nucleotides read TGTGCCAGCAGTGTGCGGGACAGGGACCAAGAGACCCAGTACTTC.